These 8 T cell receptor beta chains share one sample of origin, sequenced in a study of T-cell memory formation after mild COVID-19. Each CDR3 protein is one row after TCRdb ran MiXCR on the 5' RACE reads. The sample yields around 340,000 distinct CDR3 sequences, roughly an eighth seen once. Material: PBMCs or a T cell subset sorted from them (not recorded which). These receptor sequences come from a man aged 18 to 30 who had mild COVID-19 (a few samples of this study predate the infection). Cell type and time point are not known.

This clonotype was detected only a few times. The chain carries TRBV3-1 and TRBJ2-5; TRBD2 matches 7 bases. The CDR3 has 17 residues. Trimming at V came to 1 base and at J to 3 bases, leaving 11 bases not matched to a gene. Germline CDR1 LGHDT, CDR2 YNNKEL (reference sequence). As DNA, the CDR3 is TGTGCCAGCAGCCAAGTTGCGGGGGTGAAAAAAGAAGAGACCCAGTACTTC. Translating it yields CASSQVAGVKKEETQYF.

This clonotype was found a few times. The chain recombines TRBV4-2 with TRBJ1-2; 7 nucleotides agree with TRBD1. CDR1 is LGHNA and CDR2 is YNFKEQ in the germline V gene. This CDR3 region has 15 residues. The V gene end was trimmed by 1 base and the J gene end by 3 bases; junction bases not matched to a gene: 5. DNA for the CDR3: TGTGCCAGCAGCCAAGGACAGGGAGATTACTATGGCTACACCTTC. Its protein product is CASSQGQGDYYGYTF.

The gene calls are TRBV6-5 and TRBJ1-3, with TRBD1 as a possible D gene (6 bases). The CDR3 is 15 amino acids. The V gene's germline CDR1 is MNHEY and CDR2 SVGAGI. The ends were cut back, 6 bases at V and 4 bases at J, with 16 bases in the middle. The CDR3 region is CASSQQGRGGNTIYF. For the CDR3, the DNA is TGTGCCAGCAGCCAACAGGGAAGGGGAGGAAACACCATATATTTT.

The genes are TRBV3-1 and TRBJ2-5; possibly TRBD1 for D (5 bases). Deletions cut 4 bases from V and 1 base from J, with 10 bases between. Germline V lookup: CDR1 LGHDT, CDR2 YNNKEL (reference sequence). This CDR3 is built from 14 residues. CDR3 loop: CASSPDSVQETQYF. CDR3 sequence (DNA): TGTGCCAGCAGCCCTGACAGCGTCCAAGAGACCCAGTACTTC.

CDR3 coding DNA: TGTGCCAGCAGTTTGTCCGGGTCGAACACCATATATTTT. Translated: CASSLSGSNTIYF. The chain uses TRBV28 and TRBJ1-3, with unresolved D. Germline values: CDR1 MDHEN, CDR2 SYDVKM. With 3 bases removed from V and 7 bases from J, the gap between germline ends came to 10 bases. The CDR3 contains 13 residues.

In its sample, this clonotype was seen a few times. This rearrangement joins TRBV10-3 to TRBJ2-1, with TRBD2 identical over 9 bases. Germline V CDR1 and CDR2: ENHRY, SYGVKD. J was trimmed by 7 bases and V by 2 bases; bases with no gene match: 15. This CDR3 is built from 18 residues. The DNA for the CDR3 is TGTGCCATCAGTGAGCTCCGGGAGGATGCGGGGGGGGGAAATGAGCAGTTCTTC. This translates into CAISELREDAGGGNEQFF.

This chain joins TRBV12-3 or TRBV12-4 and TRBJ2-5; 10 nucleotides agree with TRBD1. The CDR3 is 16 residues long. Unmatched junction bases numbered 11, after V lost 5 bases and J lost 5 bases. DNA for the CDR3: TGTGCCAGCAGTACCGACAGGGGGCCGTATGCCGAGACCCAGTACTTC. Its translation is CASSTDRGPYAETQYF.

This clonotype was counted only a few times. The CDR3 sequence is CSAPSTSYEQYF. DNA for the CDR3: TGCAGTGCCCCATCTACCTCCTACGAGCAGTACTTC. The chain carries TRBV20-1 and TRBJ2-7; D gene ambiguous. The CDR3 has 12 amino acids. Deletions cut 6 bases from V and 0 bases from J, with 9 bases between. CDR1 and CDR2 from the germline V gene are DFQATT and SNEGSKA (reference sequence).